Below, 23 T cell receptor beta chains from the same sample are listed, as sequenced in a study of blood T cell repertoires in COVID-19. Clones were read by immunoSEQ multiplex PCR, and TCRdb kept only the in-frame ones, dropping some. The profile shows approximately 180,000 clones, 70% to 90% of them singletons. What was sequenced was peripheral blood. These receptors came from a man aged 40-55 years with active or convalescent COVID-19.

V usage is TRBV25-1 and J usage is TRBJ1-2; 8 bases are a match to TRBD1. The V and J ends lost 7 bases and 5 bases, in that order; junction bases with no gene match: 12. CDR3 size: 15 residues. From germline, CDR1 is MGHDK and CDR2 SYGVNS. The CDR3 sequence: CASMGLRDRSYGYTF. The CDR3 DNA reads TGTGCCAGCATGGGGCTCCGGGACAGGTCATATGGCTACACCTTC.

The rearrangement links TRBV6-6 to TRBJ1-2; 8 bases line up with TRBD1. The germline CDR1 and CDR2 sequences are MNHNY and SVGAGI (reference sequence). This CDR3 is built from 14 residues. V lost 8 bases to trimming and J lost 8 bases; unmatched junction nucleotides: 13. DNA for the CDR3: TGTGCCAGCCGTGCCCAGGGGGCGCGGGAGGGCTACACCTTC. Translating gives CASRAQGAREGYTF.

The chain employs TRBV7-9 and TRBJ2-1, with TRBD2 identical over 11 bases. Germline V gene data show CDR1 as SEHNR and CDR2 as FQNEAQ (reference sequence). This CDR3 is built from 16 residues. The trim removed 5 bases at V and 8 bases at J, leaving 11 bases unmatched. The CDR3: CASSALSGRAIYEQFF. DNA for the CDR3: TGTGCCAGCAGCGCCCTTAGCGGGAGGGCCATATATGAGCAGTTCTTC. The variable domain in full, completed from reference TRBV7-9 and TRBJ2-1, reads DTGVSQNPRHKITKRGQNVTFRCDPISEHNRLYWYRQTLGQGPEFLTYFQNEAQLEKSRLLSDRFSAERPKGSFSTLEIQRTEQGDSAMYLCASSALSGRAIYEQFFGPGTRLTVL.

CDR3 sequence: CASSPSQITLNTGELFF. CDR3 DNA: TGTGCCAGCTCACCATCCCAGATAACATTAAACACCGGGGAGCTGTTTTTT. The chain couples TRBV18 to TRBJ2-2, with D uncertain. The germline CDR1 and CDR2 sequences are KGHSH and LQKENI. The V end lost 2 bases, the J end lost 2 bases, and 15 bases lay between the germline ends. The CDR3 extends over 17 amino acids.

The chain recombines TRBV11-2 with TRBJ2-1, with 9 nucleotides matching TRBD2. Germline V gene sequence: CDR1 SGHAT, CDR2 FQNNGV. The CDR3 is 15 amino acids. The V and J ends lost 2 bases and 4 bases, in that order; junction bases with no gene match: 3. The CDR3 loop reads CASSLRLADYNEQFF. The DNA of the CDR3 is TGTGCCAGCAGCTTAAGACTAGCGGATTACAATGAGCAGTTCTTC.

The V and J genes are TRBV5-1 and TRBJ2-5, with 10 bases lining up with TRBD2. V shed 5 bases, J shed 4 bases, and the junction held 11 bases outside the gene matches. There are 16 residues in the CDR3. Germline V gene lookup returns CDR1 SGHRS and CDR2 YFSETQ. The DNA for the CDR3 is TGCGCCAGCAGTCAAGGGGGACTAGCGTTGGGAGAGACCCAGTACTTC. This sequence encodes CASSQGGLALGETQYF. The whole variable domain, remainder taken from reference TRBV5-1 and TRBJ2-5, is KAGVTQTPRYLIKTRGQQVTLSCSPISGHRSVSWYQQTPGQGLQFLFEYFSETQRNKGNFPGRFSGRQFSNSRSEMNVSTLELGDSALYLCASSQGGLALGETQYFGPGTRLLVL.

V is TRBV15 and J is TRBJ2-1; 14 positions agree with TRBD2. CDR1 and CDR2 (germline): LNHNV, YYDKDF (reference sequence). The ends lost 5 bases at V and 11 bases at J; junction bases unmatched: 8. The CDR3 spans 15 residues. The CDR3 nucleotides read TGTGCCACCAGCTTCCGACTAGCGGGGGGGCAGAAGCAGTTCTTC. It translates to CATSFRLAGGQKQFF.

This clone was found once. This CDR3 is CSVGPDRSSPLHF. The CDR3 DNA follows: TGCAGCGTTGGGCCCGACAGGAGCTCACCCCTCCACTTT. The J gene is TRBJ1-6, the V gene TRBV29-1, with D maybe TRBD1 (6 bases). The V gene lost 4 bases and the J gene lost 10 bases, with 14 bases spanning the gap. Germline lookup yields CDR1 SQVTM and CDR2 ANQGSEA. The CDR3 covers 13 residues.

The chain couples TRBV19 to TRBJ2-7, with TRBD2 matching 10 bases. J gave up 2 bases and V 5 bases, and 6 bases lay outside the gene matches. Germline V gene lookup returns CDR1 LNHDA and CDR2 SQIVND (reference sequence). This CDR3 has 15 residues. The CDR3, as DNA: TGTGCCAGTAGTCTCGGACTAGCGGCCCCCTACGAGCAGTACTTC. Its translation is CASSLGLAAPYEQYF. The whole variable domain, remainder taken from reference TRBV19 and TRBJ2-7, is DGGITQSPKYLFRKEGQNVTLSCEQNLNHDAMYWYRQDPGQGLRLIYYSQIVNDFQKGDIAEGYSVSREKKESFPLTVTSAQKNPTAFYLCASSLGLAAPYEQYFGPGTRLTVT.

The chain employs TRBV24-1 and TRBJ2-3; D gene ambiguous. The CDR3 is 15 amino acids. Germline V gene lookup returns CDR1 KGHDR and CDR2 SFDVKD. Trimming cost V 5 bases and J 1 base, with 12 bases left between them. CDR3 sequence: CATSGASLGTDTQYF. The CDR3 DNA reads TGTGCCACCAGTGGGGCTTCCCTTGGCACAGATACGCAGTATTTT.

Comment on this clone: One end of the junction varies from germline; a read error may be responsible. The chain links TRBV3-1 (or the pseudogene TRBV3-2) to TRBJ1-1; D unclear. Per the germline V gene, CDR1 is LGHDT and CDR2 is YNNKEL (reference sequence). This CDR3 comprises 13 residues. CDR3: CASSVGVKTEAFF. Written as DNA, the CDR3 is TGTGCCAGCAGCGTCGGGGTGAAGACTGAAGCTTTCTTT.

The V and J genes are TRBV2 and TRBJ2-1; 7 nucleotides agree with TRBD1. The CDR3 has 17 amino acids. The V gene's germline CDR1 is SNHLY and CDR2 FYNNEI. Trimming cost V 6 bases and J 0 bases; bases outside gene matches: 11. The CDR3 nucleotides are TGTGCCAGCAGCTCGACCTTGGACAGGTTCTCCTACAATGAGCAGTTCTTC. Its protein product is CASSSTLDRFSYNEQFF.

This rearrangement joins TRBV11-2 to TRBJ2-6; weak D call: TRBD1 (5 bases). The CDR3 is 15 amino acids. V gave up 2 bases and J gave up 8 bases, with 13 bases separating them. Germline V gene data show CDR1 as SGHAT and CDR2 as FQNNGV. CDR3 bases: TGTGCCAGCAGCTTAAGGACACCAGTGACCAACGTCCTGACTTTC. It is translated as CASSLRTPVTNVLTF.

The V and J genes are TRBV12-3 or TRBV12-4 and TRBJ1-4; no clear D gene. Trimming cost V 6 bases and J 8 bases, with 10 bases left between them. There are 12 residues in the CDR3. The chain's CDR3 is CASSVGREKLFF. The CDR3 DNA follows: TGTGCCAGCAGCGTGGGGAGAGAAAAACTGTTTTTT.

This chain joins TRBV6-1 and TRBJ2-7, with 8 bases identical to TRBD2. Germline values: CDR1 MNHNS, CDR2 SASEGT. The CDR3 has 15 amino acids. The V segment lost 3 bases and the J segment 2 bases; nucleotides outside the gene matches: 6. CDR3 sequence reads: CASSDRGGEPYEQYF. DNA for the CDR3: TGTGCCAGCAGTGATCGGGGGGGAGAACCCTACGAGCAGTACTTC.

The chain has TRBV27 and TRBJ1-4; 8 bases map to TRBD1. The J segment lost 4 bases and the V segment lost 6 bases, leaving 7 bases of the junction unmatched. From germline, CDR1 is MNHEY and CDR2 SMNVEV (reference sequence). The CDR3 is made up of 15 amino acids. The CDR3 reads CASSYLTGVNEKLFF. The CDR3 nucleotides read TGTGCCAGCAGCTACTTGACAGGGGTTAATGAAAAACTGTTTTTT.

The chain uses TRBV6-1 and TRBJ2-1; the D gene is possibly TRBD2 (6 bases). The CDR3 is made up of 16 amino acids. Germline-derived CDR1 and CDR2 are MNHNS and SASEGT. Trimming took off 2 bases at V and 0 bases at J, with 11 bases between the two ends. The CDR3 coding sequence is TGTGCCAGCAGTGAAATAGGCGGGGTCTCCTACAATGAGCAGTTCTTC. This codes for CASSEIGGVSYNEQFF.

The chain recombines TRBV7-3 with TRBJ2-1, with 11 bases lining up with TRBD1. The CDR3 contains 16 residues. The ends lost 2 bases at V and 3 bases at J; junction bases unmatched: 3. The germline CDR1 and CDR2 sequences are SGHTA and FQGTGA. CDR3 protein: CASSLVGTGGYNEQFF. In DNA form, the CDR3 reads TGTGCCAGCAGCTTAGTCGGGACAGGGGGCTACAATGAGCAGTTCTTC.

The V call is TRBV7-9, the J call TRBJ2-6, with D hard to call. V lost 4 bases and J 2 bases, leaving 9 bases between the germline ends. The CDR3 runs to 15 residues. The germline V gene has CDR1 SEHNR and CDR2 FQNEAQ (reference sequence). CDR3 nucleotide sequence: TGTGCCAGCAGCTCTAATACGGCTGGGGCCAACGTCCTGACTTTC. Its translation: CASSSNTAGANVLTF.

The gene calls are TRBV24-1 and TRBJ2-3; D gene unclear. The V end lost 2 bases, the J end lost 2 bases, and 13 bases lay between the germline ends. CDR1 and CDR2 (germline): KGHDR, SFDVKD. This CDR3 region has 16 residues. Here the CDR3 DNA reads TGTGCCACCAGTGATTCGGAACGGGTTATCACAGATACGCAGTATTTT. Encoded protein: CATSDSERVITDTQYF.

V and J are TRBV3-1 (or the pseudogene TRBV3-2) and TRBJ2-1; 11 positions match TRBD2. Germline CDR1 LGHDT, CDR2 YNNKEL (reference sequence). The CDR3 sequence is 19 residues long. The J segment lost 0 bases and the V segment lost 4 bases, leaving 11 bases of the junction unmatched. CDR3 loop: CASSLGTSGIRSSYNEQFF. The CDR3 DNA is TGTGCCAGCAGCCTCGGGACTAGCGGAATACGGAGCTCCTACAATGAGCAGTTCTTC.

The chain carries TRBV6-4 and TRBJ1-5, with a weak D call TRBD1 (6 bases). CDR3 size: 14 residues. The germline V and J ends were trimmed by 7 bases and 2 bases, with 12 bases remaining between them. CDR1 MRHNA and CDR2 SNTAGT come from the germline V gene. The CDR3 loop reads CASMGAGGNQPQHF. The DNA of the CDR3 is TGTGCCAGCATGGGGGCCGGAGGCAATCAGCCCCAGCATTTT.

The chain links TRBV15 to TRBJ2-7; D is unresolved. This CDR3 comprises 14 residues. Trimming cost V 0 bases and J 3 bases, with 9 bases left between them. The germline CDR1 and CDR2 sequences are LNHNV and YYDKDF (reference sequence). The CDR3, as DNA: TGTGCCACCAGCAGAGACTCTCAACTCTACGAGCAGTACTTC. It encodes CATSRDSQLYEQYF.